The 22 T cell receptor beta chains in this list originate from one sample, sequenced in a study of blood T cells in healthy people across ages. A J-beta primer mix and a sample-barcoded 5' primer were used in a second PCR of about 6 to 12 cycles. MiXCR, run by TCRdb on the 5' RACE reads, gives a single entry per CDR3 protein. The repertoire includes just over 800,000 distinct CDR3 sequences, around 62% of them detected once, and around a quarter sits in the top ten. The source material was blood. The receptors were sampled from a man aged 25 to 45 in good health.

This rearrangement joins TRBV6-4 to TRBJ1-5, with unresolved D. This CDR3 is built from 17 residues. Germline values: CDR1 MRHNA, CDR2 SNTAGT. The V and J ends lost 5 bases and 0 bases respectively, with 17 bases between them. The CDR3 region has the DNA TGTGCCAGCAGTAGGGCAGCCCTTTGTTATAGCAATCAGCCCCAGCATTTT. It specifies CASSRAALCYSNQPQHF.

The V call is TRBV4-3, the J call TRBJ1-2; maybe TRBD1 (5 bases). The germline CDR1 and CDR2 sequences are LGHNA and YSLEER. CDR3 length equals 16 residues. Trimming removed 8 bases from V and 2 bases from J, with 21 bases in between. The CDR3 is CASRLDRGPMNYGYTF. The CDR3 DNA reads TGCGCCAGCCGCCTAGATAGGGGACCGATGAACTATGGCTACACCTTC.

The rearrangement uses TRBV29-1 and TRBJ2-3; 8 nucleotides line up with TRBD1. V gave up 4 bases and J gave up 5 bases; unmatched junction bases: 5. The CDR3 totals 13 residues. CDR1 is SQVTM, CDR2 ANQGSEA, per germline. The CDR3 DNA is TGCAGCGTTGCCCAGGGGGCAAAAGATACGCAGTATTTT. Protein: CSVAQGAKDTQYF.

Concerning this clonotype itself: The germline gene is not matched at one end of the junction; a read error may be the cause. The chain is built from TRBV4-3 and TRBJ1-2; D might be TRBD1 (5 bases). Germline-derived CDR1 and CDR2 are LGHNA and YSLEER. The CDR3 is made up of 14 amino acids. The CDR3 here is CSSSQDLRGDGYTF. CDR3 DNA: TGCTCCAGCAGCCAAGATCTGAGGGGTGATGGCTACACCTTC.

The gene calls are TRBV29-1 and TRBJ1-2, with D possibly TRBD1 on 5 matching bases. The CDR3 length is 19 residues. Germline values: CDR1 SQVTM, CDR2 ANQGSEA. V was clipped by 4 bases and J by 7 bases, with 34 bases between them. The CDR3 DNA is TGCAGCGTTGCTGGATACCGGGGGTCGGCGTTTCGTACGGTCGGTGGCTACACCTTC. Translating gives CSVAGYRGSAFRTVGGYTF.

The chain carries TRBV29-1 and TRBJ2-1; D is perhaps TRBD1 (5 bases). V was cut by 3 bases and J by 0 bases, with 12 bases left in between. This CDR3 is built from 15 residues. The germline V gene has CDR1 SQVTM and CDR2 ANQGSEA. In DNA form, the CDR3 reads TGCAGCGTTGAGCAGGGTGCGAGCTCCTACAATGAGCAGTTCTTC. Translation gives CSVEQGASSYNEQFF.

V and J are TRBV7-9 and TRBJ2-3, with D maybe TRBD2 (6 bases). The CDR3 is 17 amino acids. In germline, CDR1 is SEHNR, CDR2 FQNEAQ (reference sequence). Trimming took 2 bases from V and 1 from J, leaving 16 bases between them. The CDR3 loop reads CASSLPGLAVRTDTQYF. CDR3 nucleotides: TGTGCCAGCAGCTTACCGGGATTAGCGGTGCGCACAGATACGCAGTATTTT.

V usage is TRBV9 and J usage is TRBJ1-2, with 8 bases lining up with TRBD1. Trimming cost V 4 bases and J 8 bases; bases outside gene matches: 7. This CDR3 region has 13 residues. The germline gives CDR1 SGDLS, CDR2 YYNGEE. CDR3 in DNA: TGTGCCAGCAGCCGACCGGACAGGGACGGCTACACCTTC. Its translation: CASSRPDRDGYTF.

This clonotype was detected only once. CDR3 region: CASSRRTSGGTPDTQYF. DNA for the CDR3: TGCGCCAGCAGCAGAAGGACTAGCGGGGGGACTCCAGATACGCAGTATTTT. The V call is TRBV5-1, the J call TRBJ2-3; 14 nucleotides match TRBD2. In germline, CDR1 is SGHRS, CDR2 YFSETQ. There are 17 residues in the CDR3. V dropped 4 bases and J dropped 4; count of bases not matched to a gene: 8.

This clonotype has just a few counts. The chain recombines TRBV29-1 with TRBJ1-2; D gene uncertain. The CDR3 sequence is 12 residues long. The V end was cut by 1 base, the J end by 3 bases, with 6 bases between. CDR1 and CDR2 (germline): SQVTM, ANQGSEA. This chain's CDR3 is CSVEGLDYGYTF. The DNA of the CDR3 is TGCAGCGTTGAAGGGCTGGACTATGGCTACACCTTC.

This chain uses TRBV29-1 with TRBJ2-7; D not resolved. Germline values: CDR1 SQVTM, CDR2 ANQGSEA. Between the trimmed V and J ends, which lost 4 bases and 0 bases, there was a span of 10 bases. The CDR3 consists of 13 residues. The CDR3 spells CSVVAPRSYEQYF. As DNA, the CDR3 is TGCAGCGTTGTGGCTCCCCGCTCCTACGAGCAGTACTTC.

This chain uses TRBV11-1 with TRBJ2-1, with 8 bases identical to TRBD1. This CDR3 comprises 17 residues. CDR1 and CDR2 (germline): SGHAT, FQDESV (reference sequence). Germline trimming cut 1 base from V and 0 bases from J; bases unmatched to any gene: 5. In DNA, the CDR3 is TGTGCCAGCAGCTTAGAAGCCGGGACAGGCTCCTACAATGAGCAGTTCTTC. Its translation: CASSLEAGTGSYNEQFF.

The V call is TRBV18, the J call TRBJ2-3; 10 bases fit TRBD2. After removal of 3 bases from V and 4 bases from J, the junction contained 7 bases not matched to a gene. Germline CDR1 and CDR2: KGHSH and LQKENI. This CDR3 is built from 16 residues. The CDR3, as DNA: TGTGCCAGCTCACCCGGGACTAGCGCGATCGCAGATACGCAGTATTTT. Amino acid sequence: CASSPGTSAIADTQYF. The whole variable domain, remainder taken from reference TRBV18 and TRBJ2-3, is NAGVMQNPRHLVRRRGQEARLRCSPMKGHSHVYWYRQLPEEGLKFMVYLQKENIIDESGMPKERFSAEFPKEGPSILRIQQVVRGDSAAYFCASSPGTSAIADTQYFGPGTRLTVL.

J is TRBJ1-5 and V is TRBV20-1; no clear D gene. The CDR3 runs to 13 residues. V lost 5 bases and J 2 bases, leaving 10 bases between the germline ends. The V gene's germline CDR1 is DFQATT and CDR2 SNEGSKA (reference sequence). DNA of the CDR3: TGCAGTGCTCCAGCCGAGGGCAATCAGCCCCAGCATTTT. It codes for CSAPAEGNQPQHF.

The chain has TRBV5-1 and TRBJ2-4; possible D gene TRBD2, 5 bases. V gave up 4 bases and J gave up 0 bases, with 11 bases separating them. Germline-derived CDR1 and CDR2 are SGHRS and YFSETQ. This CDR3 comprises 15 residues. The CDR3 DNA reads TGCGCCAGCAGCCCGGACTTTCTAGCCAAAAACATTCAGTACTTC. It encodes CASSPDFLAKNIQYF.

A few counts support this clonotype. The V call is TRBV10-2, the J call TRBJ2-3; D is possibly TRBD1 or TRBD2 (5 bases each). V was shortened by 6 bases and J by 1 base, with 11 bases between the two germline ends. This CDR3 region has 14 residues. Germline V gene data show CDR1 as WSHSY and CDR2 as SAAADI. The CDR3 DNA follows: TGCGCCAGCAGGAGGGGTTACGGCACAGATACGCAGTATTTT. Protein sequence: CASRRGYGTDTQYF.

A word on this clonotype: Compared with germline, one end of the junction differs, possibly owing to a read error. The rearrangement joins TRBV2 to TRBJ1-2; no clear D gene. Germline CDR1 and CDR2: SNHLY and FYNNEI. The CDR3 has 12 amino acids. CDR3 sequence: CTSSERSVGYTF. CDR3 nucleotides: TGTACCAGCAGTGAGCGGTCCGTAGGCTACACCTTC.

This chain links TRBV27 with TRBJ2-1, with 8 bases lining up with TRBD2. V lost 7 bases and J lost 4; bases outside the gene matches: 9. The CDR3 sequence is 15 residues long. Germline V gene lookup returns CDR1 MNHEY and CDR2 SMNVEV (reference sequence). CDR3 in DNA: TGTGCCAGCACCTTTCGAAGCGGGAGATACAATGAGCAGTTCTTC. It yields the protein CASTFRSGRYNEQFF.

V is TRBV28 and J is TRBJ2-1, with TRBD2 identical over 7 bases. Unmatched junction bases numbered 5, after V lost 3 bases and J lost 3 bases. Looked up from germline, CDR1 is MDHEN and CDR2 is SYDVKM. The CDR3 spans 15 residues. The CDR3 here is CASSFMLADYNEQFF. The CDR3 DNA reads as TGTGCCAGCAGTTTCATGCTAGCGGACTACAATGAGCAGTTCTTC.

The chain carries TRBV5-1 and TRBJ2-2, with D maybe TRBD1 (6 bases). Germline V gives CDR1 SGHRS, CDR2 YFSETQ. V was cut by 0 bases and J by 5 bases, with 17 bases left in between. The CDR3 sequence is 17 residues long. Here the CDR3 reads CASSLAVAGAGTGELFF. CDR3 nucleotides: TGCGCCAGCAGCTTGGCCGTTGCAGGGGCCGGAACCGGGGAGCTGTTTTTT.

The chain carries TRBV18 and TRBJ2-7; 11 positions agree with TRBD2. V lost 2 bases, J lost 5 bases, and 5 bases stayed unmatched. Germline CDR1 is KGHSH and CDR2 is LQKENI. This CDR3 is built from 15 residues. The CDR3 sequence is CASSPMASGGHEQYF. The DNA for the CDR3 is TGTGCCAGCTCACCAATGGCTAGCGGGGGGCACGAGCAGTACTTC.

The chain couples TRBV20-1 to TRBJ1-2, with D maybe TRBD1 (6 bases). This CDR3 is built from 12 residues. The V and J ends lost 3 bases and 4 bases respectively, with 9 bases between them. Germline V gene data show CDR1 as DFQATT and CDR2 as SNEGSKA (reference sequence). CDR3 sequence (DNA): TGCAGTGCTAGGCCGGGGGCCTATGGCTACACCTTC. Translation: CSARPGAYGYTF.